This TCR beta chain was obtained from a study of breast tumors, draining lymph nodes, adjacent tissues. One entry per CDR3 protein results from TCRdb running MiXCR on the multiplex PCR reads. Counted here are 200,000 to 250,000 distinct CDR3 sequences, under 35% occurring once; the ten biggest clones make up approximately 3.7%. The lymph nodes were axillary draining lymph nodes from breast cancer patients. The junction had 3 bases not matched to a gene; V was cut back by 6 bases and J by 8 bases. There are 11 residues in the CDR3. From germline, CDR1 is MNHNS and CDR2 SASEGT. Broader study findings: Tumor T cell lymph node origin was a supported hypothesis, not proven.

This clonotype was seen repeatedly, ten times or more. Its antigen is not identified. The rearrangement uses TRBV6-1 and TRBJ1-2; 7 bases map to TRBD1. The receptor's source is a female donor with breast cancer. Some clones in this sample may be carry-over from other donors' samples. Sequenced: axillary lymph node tissue. This CDR3 is CASRDRRGYTF. The DNA for the CDR3 is TGTGCCAGCAGGGACAGGAGGGGCTACACCTTC.